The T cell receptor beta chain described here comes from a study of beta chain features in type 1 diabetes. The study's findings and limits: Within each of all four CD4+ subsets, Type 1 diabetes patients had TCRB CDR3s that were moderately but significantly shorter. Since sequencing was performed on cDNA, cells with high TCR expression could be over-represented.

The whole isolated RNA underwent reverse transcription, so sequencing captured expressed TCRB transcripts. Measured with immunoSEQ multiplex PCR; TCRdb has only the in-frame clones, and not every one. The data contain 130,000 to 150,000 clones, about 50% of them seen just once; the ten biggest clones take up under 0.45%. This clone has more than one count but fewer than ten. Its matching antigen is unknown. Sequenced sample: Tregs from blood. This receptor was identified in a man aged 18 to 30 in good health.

CDR3 sequence (DNA): TGCGCCAGCAGCCCGCCTCGGGGGGAGAAAACCGGGGAGCTGTTTTTT. This gives the protein CASSPPRGEKTGELFF. This rearrangement joins TRBV5-1 to TRBJ2-2, with 7 bases matching TRBD2. The V gene's germline CDR1 is SGHRS and CDR2 YFSETQ. CDR3 length: 16 residues. Trimming took 4 bases from V and 5 from J; bases not matched to a gene: 11.